The clone carrying this T cell receptor (beta chain) was detected only a few times. Its antigen remains unknown. The data derive from a study of blood T cells in healthy people across ages. Study results and caveats: In older individuals, TCR beta diversity per million T cells was lower, falling roughly linearly with age.

Primed by a sample-barcoded 5' primer and a J-beta primer mix, a second PCR proceeded for about 7 to 11 cycles. MiXCR, run by TCRdb on the 5' RACE reads, gives a single entry per CDR3 protein. This table has 800,000 to 1,300,000 distinct CDR3 sequences, around 25% appearing once. V lost 2 bases to trimming and J lost 5 bases; unmatched junction nucleotides: 11. Germline values: CDR1 MNHEY, CDR2 SVGAGI. This CDR3 has 16 residues. These data are also associated with another study on T cells of mothers and their children. That paper notes: With unrelated pairs as the comparison, related mother-child pairs had a slightly higher overlap that was not significant.

The origin of this receptor is a girl aged 2 to 9 in good health. Sequencing input: blood. The chain combines TRBV6-5 with TRBJ2-5; 7 nucleotides align to TRBD2. CDR3 region: CASSYGGETLVETQYF. The DNA of the CDR3 is TGTGCCAGCAGTTACGGGGGGGAGACACTTGTGGAGACCCAGTACTTC.